The T cell receptor (beta chain) under discussion was sequenced for a study of healthy donors' naive CD4 and CD8 T cells. In the case of this clonotype: Its antigen is unidentified.

Starting from about 470 ng of total RNA, TCR libraries were made with linear amplification. TCRdb reprocessed the reads with MiXCR, giving one entry per CDR3 protein. There are 150,000 to 200,000 distinct CDR3 sequences in the sample; about four fifths occur only once, and about 2.1% lies in the top ten. Study findings and constraints: The study did not address homeostatic proliferation effects in naive T cells. Reportedly, most V and J gene segments showed naive CD4+ versus CD8+ bias.

Specimen: naive CD4+ and CD8+ T cells sorted from blood, pooled from several donors. This sequence was found in a pool of human donors in good health; the sample pools cells from several healthy donors.

CDR3 DNA sequence: TGCAGCGCGTCAGGGGGCACCGGGGAGCTGTTTTTT. Amino acids: CSASGGTGELFF. The chain couples TRBV29-1 to TRBJ2-2; 7 bases match TRBD1. V gave up 7 bases and J gave up 4 bases; unmatched junction bases: 3. CDR1 and CDR2 from the germline V gene are SQVTM and ANQGSEA. The CDR3 totals 12 residues.